This is a list of T cell receptor beta chains from one sample in a study of T cell changes during pregnancy in multiple sclerosis. Only in-frame clones appear in the TCRdb table, and some are missing; sequencing was by immunoSEQ multiplex PCR. The sample includes approximately 63,000 clones, roughly 91% of them seen just once. The specimen was peripheral blood, collected after pregnancy. The receptor source for this set is a female donor in good health, enrolled as a control in a pregnancy study. The CDR3 runs from the conserved cysteine through the conserved F or W. D genes are given only for firm matches. The listing skips clone size in some rows; elsewhere it reads once, few, many or a size class.

size: -; J: TRBJ1-4; V: TRBV7-2; D: TRBD1; DNA: TGTGCCAGCAGCCCCGGGGACAGACATAATGAAAAACTGTTTTTT; CDR3: CASSPGDRHNEKLFF
size: -; J: TRBJ2-7; V: TRBV5-1; D: -; DNA: TGCGCCAGCAGCTTGTTTGGAACAGTGTCCTACGAGCAGTACTTC; CDR3: CASSLFGTVSYEQYF
size: -; J: TRBJ2-7; V: TRBV4-3; D: TRBD2; DNA: TGCGCCAGCAGCCAAGATCCTAGCGGGATCTTCTACGAGCAGTACTTC; CDR3: CASSQDPSGIFYEQYF
size: -; J: TRBJ1-4; V: TRBV7-2; D: TRBD1; DNA: TGTGCCAGCAGCCTTAACCCAAGACAGGGGGGCGAAAAACTGTTTTTT; CDR3: CASSLNPRQGGEKLFF
size: -; J: TRBJ1-2; V: TRBV6-1; D: -; DNA: TGTGCCAGCAGTTCAGGATTATATGGCTACACCTTC; CDR3: CASSSGLYGYTF
size: once; J: TRBJ1-1; V: TRBV30; D: -; DNA: TGTGCCTTCGGGACGGGGGGGACTGAAGCTTTCTTT; CDR3: CAFGTGGTEAFF
size: -; J: TRBJ2-3; V: TRBV15; D: -; DNA: TGTGCCACCAGCAGAGATTACGGGGAAGCCCAATATGGTACGCAGTATTTT; CDR3: CATSRDYGEAQYGTQYF
size: -; J: TRBJ2-7; V: TRBV7-2; D: -; DNA: TGTGCCAGCAGCCCGCGGGGCGGGTCGTACGAGCAGTACTTC; CDR3: CASSPRGGSYEQYF
size: -; J: TRBJ1-6; V: TRBV7-2; D: -; DNA: TGTGCCAGCAGACCGTGGGGGGACCTCTATAATTCACCCCTCCACTTT; CDR3: CASRPWGDLYNSPLHF
size: -; J: TRBJ1-6; V: TRBV28; D: TRBD1; DNA: TGTGCCAGCAGTCTACGACAGGGCGTCCCAATTTCACCCCTCCACTTT; CDR3: CASSLRQGVPISPLHF
size: -; J: TRBJ2-2; V: TRBV7-9; D: TRBD1; DNA: TGTGCCAGCAGCTTTTCGGACAGGGGGGAGCTGTTTTTT; CDR3: CASSFSDRGELFF
size: -; J: TRBJ2-7; V: TRBV14; D: -; DNA: TGTGCCAGCAGCCAAGCAGCCACTTCCTCGGGCGAGCAGTACTTC; CDR3: CASSQAATSSGEQYF
size: -; J: TRBJ1-5; V: TRBV23-1; D: -; DNA: TGCGCCAGCAGTCGGGGGGGTCAGCCCCAGCATTTT; CDR3: CASSRGGQPQHF
size: -; J: TRBJ1-3; V: TRBV11-2; D: -; DNA: TGTGCCAGCAGCCGGGTTTTCTCTGGAAACACCATATATTTT; CDR3: CASSRVFSGNTIYF
size: -; J: TRBJ1-2; V: TRBV6-5; D: -; DNA: TGTGCCAGCAGTTCTGCCAGGGCGGCGACCTTC; CDR3: CASSSARAATF
size: -; J: TRBJ1-6; V: TRBV27; D: -; DNA: TGTGCCAGCAGTTTAGCGGGGTTAAGCTCCTATAATTCACCCCTCCACTTT; CDR3: CASSLAGLSSYNSPLHF
size: -; J: TRBJ1-5; V: TRBV5-5; D: -; DNA: TGTGCCAGCAGCTTGGGCGGGGACAATCAGCCCCAGCATTTT; CDR3: CASSLGGDNQPQHF
size: -; J: TRBJ2-7; V: TRBV7-9; D: TRBD1; DNA: TGTGCCAGCAGCTTGGGGACAGGGTACGAGCAGTACTTC; CDR3: CASSLGTGYEQYF
size: -; J: TRBJ2-1; V: TRBV6-5; D: -; DNA: TGTGCCAGCAGTTATTTCCCAACAGAGAGATTGAGTGAGCAGTTCTTC; CDR3: CASSYFPTERLSEQFF
size: -; J: TRBJ2-7; V: TRBV7-2; D: -; DNA: TGTGCCAGCAGCTTGGCGGGGAATACGCTCGCCTACGAGCAGTACTTC; CDR3: CASSLAGNTLAYEQYF
size: -; J: TRBJ2-7; V: TRBV11-2; D: TRBD1; DNA: TGTGCCAGCAGCATTACGGACAGGGGGCCCTACGAGCAGTACTTC; CDR3: CASSITDRGPYEQYF
size: -; J: TRBJ1-6; V: TRBV7-6; D: TRBD1; DNA: TGTGCCAGCAGCTTACAGGGGGTCAATTCACCCCTCCACTTT; CDR3: CASSLQGVNSPLHF
size: once; J: TRBJ2-5; V: TRBV9; D: TRBD2; DNA: TGTGCCAGCAGCGTAGGGACTAGCGGGGGGGCGGGTGAGACCCAGTACTTC; CDR3: CASSVGTSGGAGETQYF
size: -; J: TRBJ2-2; V: TRBV7-9; D: TRBD2; DNA: TGTGCCAGCGAGCTAGCGGGGGGTAGGAACACCGGGGAGCTGTTTTTT; CDR3: CASELAGGRNTGELFF
size: -; J: TRBJ1-5; V: TRBV7-2; D: -; DNA: TGTGCCAGCAGCTCGACATCAAGCGGGGATCAGCCCCAGCATTTT; CDR3: CASSSTSSGDQPQHF
size: -; J: TRBJ1-1; V: TRBV6-5; D: TRBD1; DNA: TGTGCCAGCAGTTCTCCAGGGGGCGCCAAGTGGACTGAAGCTTTCTTT; CDR3: CASSSPGGAKWTEAFF
size: few; J: TRBJ1-1; V: TRBV6-1; D: -; DNA: TGTGCCAGCAGACAGGGAATGACCACTGAAGCTTTCTTT; CDR3: CASRQGMTTEAFF
size: -; J: TRBJ1-1; V: TRBV14; D: TRBD1; DNA: TGTGCCAGCAGCCAGGGGACAGGGGAAACGTGGCTGCGCGCTTTCTTT; CDR3: CASSQGTGETWLRAFF
size: -; J: TRBJ2-1; V: TRBV7-8; D: -; DNA: TGTGCCAGCAGCTTGCGGCTCTGGACTCCTCAGGCGTTGGTCTTC; CDR3: CASSLRLWTPQALVF
size: -; J: TRBJ2-1; V: TRBV7-7; D: -; DNA: TGTGCTAGCAGTCGCGGGGGCGGTTCCTACAATGAGCAGTTCTTC; CDR3: CASSRGGGSYNEQFF
size: -; J: TRBJ1-1; V: TRBV6-5; D: TRBD1; DNA: TGTGCCACTAGAGACAGGGGAATGAACACTGAAGCTTTCTTT; CDR3: CATRDRGMNTEAFF
size: -; J: TRBJ1-2; V: TRBV28; D: TRBD1; DNA: TGTGCCAGCAGCCTAGGGGGCCAACTCTATGGCTACACCTTC; CDR3: CASSLGGQLYGYTF
size: -; J: TRBJ2-7; V: TRBV5-5; D: TRBD1; DNA: TGTGCCAGCAACGACAGGGCCTACGAGCAGTACTTC; CDR3: CASNDRAYEQYF
size: -; J: TRBJ2-3; V: TRBV7-6; D: TRBD1; DNA: TGTGCCAGCAGCGCTCGTTACAGGGGGAAGGGGACAGATACGCAGTATTTT; CDR3: CASSARYRGKGTDTQYF
size: -; J: TRBJ2-3; V: TRBV4-2; D: -; DNA: TGTGCCAGCAGCCAAAACACCCAGGGGAATTTTCCAGATACGCAGTATTTT; CDR3: CASSQNTQGNFPDTQYF
size: -; J: TRBJ2-3; V: TRBV4-2; D: -; DNA: TGTGCCAGCAGCCAAGACGGATCGGGTACGGATACGCAGTATTTT; CDR3: CASSQDGSGTDTQYF
size: -; J: TRBJ2-1; V: TRBV7-2; D: TRBD2; DNA: TGTGCCAGCAGCTTACGGGAGGGGGGAGAGCAGTTCTTC; CDR3: CASSLREGGEQFF
size: -; J: TRBJ2-1; V: TRBV6-5; D: TRBD2; DNA: TGTGCCAGCAGTGCGACTAGCGGCTCCTACAATGAGCAGTTCTTC; CDR3: CASSATSGSYNEQFF
size: -; J: TRBJ1-1; V: TRBV5-1; D: -; DNA: TGCGCCAGCAGCTTGGAAGGGGGGGGTTGGACTGAAGCTTTCTTT; CDR3: CASSLEGGGWTEAFF
size: -; J: TRBJ1-6; V: TRBV6-1; D: TRBD1; DNA: TGTGCCAGCAGTGCGGACAGGGGCAATTCACCCCTCCACTTT; CDR3: CASSADRGNSPLHF
size: -; J: TRBJ1-4; V: TRBV4-3; D: -; DNA: TGCGCCAGCAGCCAAGGCCCCGCGGGTAATCCAACTAATGAAAAACTGTTTTTT; CDR3: CASSQGPAGNPTNEKLFF
size: -; J: TRBJ1-2; V: TRBV7-9; D: -; DNA: TGTGCCAGCACTCTCCCCAGGCCCTATGGCTACACCTTC; CDR3: CASTLPRPYGYTF
size: -; J: TRBJ1-3; V: TRBV7-8; D: -; DNA: TGTGCCAGCAGCTCCCGGGGGGGAGGAAACACCATATATTTT; CDR3: CASSSRGGGNTIYF
size: -; J: TRBJ1-5; V: TRBV4-3; D: TRBD1; DNA: TGCGCCAGCAGCCAAGATTCTGGACAGGGGGGGCAGCCCCAGCATTTT; CDR3: CASSQDSGQGGQPQHF
size: -; J: TRBJ2-5; V: TRBV5-1; D: -; DNA: TGCGCCAGCAGCCAGGGTCAAGAGACCCAGTACTTC; CDR3: CASSQGQETQYF
size: -; J: TRBJ2-5; V: TRBV11-3; D: TRBD1; DNA: TGTGCCAGCAGCTTATCGGGACAGGGGAACCAGTACTTC; CDR3: CASSLSGQGNQYF
size: -; J: TRBJ2-3; V: TRBV19; D: -; DNA: TGTGCCAGTAGTAGGGGGCCCTTAGGGGCGGATACGCAGTATTTT; CDR3: CASSRGPLGADTQYF
size: -; J: TRBJ1-6; V: TRBV5-1; D: -; DNA: TGCGCCAGCAGCTTGCGAAACGAGGGGGAATCACCCCTCCACTTT; CDR3: CASSLRNEGESPLHF
size: once; J: TRBJ1-2; V: TRBV30; D: -; DNA: TGTGCCTGGAGTGTTGACAGCCTAAACTATGGCTACACCTTC; CDR3: CAWSVDSLNYGYTF
size: once; J: TRBJ1-1; V: TRBV5-1; D: TRBD1; DNA: TGCGCCAGCAGCTGGTCCGGGGTCGACAGGGTAGGGCCTGAAGCTTTCTTT; CDR3: CASSWSGVDRVGPEAFF
size: -; J: TRBJ1-1; V: TRBV7-2; D: -; DNA: TGTGCCAGCAGCTTACACTCAGGGGAGGGAACTGAAGCTTTCTTT; CDR3: CASSLHSGEGTEAFF
size: -; J: TRBJ2-7; V: TRBV6-6; D: TRBD1; DNA: TGTGCCAGCAGTTCCGGGACAGGGACCTCCTTGGGGCAGTACTTC; CDR3: CASSSGTGTSLGQYF
size: -; J: TRBJ2-7; V: TRBV19; D: TRBD1; DNA: TGTGCCAGTCGCAGGGGGTTGGACTACGAGCAGTACTTC; CDR3: CASRRGLDYEQYF
size: -; J: TRBJ2-2; V: TRBV5-1; D: -; DNA: TGCGCCAGCAACCCTACCGACAGGAACGCCGGGGAGCTGTTTTTT; CDR3: CASNPTDRNAGELFF